This T cell receptor (beta chain) was recorded in a study of blood T cell repertoires in COVID-19. Overall study context: The samples span acute and convalescent COVID-19 from the United States, Italy and Spain.

The CDR3 length is 16 residues. Germline assignment: CDR1 SGHRS and CDR2 YFSETQ. V gave up 2 bases and J gave up 5 bases; unmatched junction bases: 6. In the original workflow: Amplification of reference gene primers provided the estimated nucleated cell counts. Sequencing was performed with immunoSEQ multiplex PCR; in TCRdb, only in-frame clones are kept and a portion is missing. V, J and clone size are those of that table, while D and trimming were read from the DNA. Of 55,000 to 80,000 clones detected, about three quarters appear once; the ten largest clones hold 9.2%. This clone occurred once. The rearrangement joins TRBV5-1 to TRBJ2-1, with 11 bases fitting TRBD2. The sequencing input was peripheral blood. This clonotype was obtained from a human donor in a cohort sampled during active COVID-19. CDR3 region: CASSLGGLADNNEQFF. CDR3 DNA sequence: TGCGCCAGCAGCTTAGGGGGACTAGCGGACAACAATGAGCAGTTCTTC.